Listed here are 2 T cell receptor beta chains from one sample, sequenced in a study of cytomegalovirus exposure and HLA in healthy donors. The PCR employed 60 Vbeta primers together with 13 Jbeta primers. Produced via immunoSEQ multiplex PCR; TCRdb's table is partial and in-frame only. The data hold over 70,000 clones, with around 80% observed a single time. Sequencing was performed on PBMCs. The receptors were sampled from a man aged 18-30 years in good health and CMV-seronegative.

For the CDR3, the DNA is TGTGCCAGTAGTATCGCCGGGCGGGGATTATACTATGGCTACACCTTC. It specifies CASSIAGRGLYYGYTF. J is TRBJ1-2 and V is TRBV19; D not certain. This CDR3 contains 16 residues. V was cut by 3 bases and J by 3 bases, with 17 bases left in between. Germline CDR1 and CDR2: LNHDA and SQIVND (reference sequence).

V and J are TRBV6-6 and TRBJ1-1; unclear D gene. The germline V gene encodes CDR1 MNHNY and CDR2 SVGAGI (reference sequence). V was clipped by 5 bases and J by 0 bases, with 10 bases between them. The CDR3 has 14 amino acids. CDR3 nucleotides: TGTGCCAGCAGTCTTCCGGGAATGAACACTGAAGCTTTCTTT. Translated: CASSLPGMNTEAFF.